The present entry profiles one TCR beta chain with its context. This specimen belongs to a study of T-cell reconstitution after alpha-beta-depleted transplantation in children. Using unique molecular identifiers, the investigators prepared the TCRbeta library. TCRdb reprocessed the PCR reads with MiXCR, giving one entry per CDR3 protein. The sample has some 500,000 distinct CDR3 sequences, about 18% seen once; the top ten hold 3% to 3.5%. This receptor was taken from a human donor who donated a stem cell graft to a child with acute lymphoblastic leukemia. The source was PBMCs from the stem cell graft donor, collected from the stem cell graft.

CDR3 in amino acids: CASSLEAVRNIQYF. CDR3 bases: TGTGCCAGCAGCTTAGAAGCGGTCCGTAACATTCAGTACTTC. This chain connects TRBV7-9 to TRBJ2-4; the D gene is possibly TRBD2 (5 bases). CDR1 and CDR2 from the germline V gene are SEHNR and FQNEAQ (reference sequence). This CDR3 has 14 amino acids. V lost 1 base and J 7 bases, leaving 11 bases between the germline ends.